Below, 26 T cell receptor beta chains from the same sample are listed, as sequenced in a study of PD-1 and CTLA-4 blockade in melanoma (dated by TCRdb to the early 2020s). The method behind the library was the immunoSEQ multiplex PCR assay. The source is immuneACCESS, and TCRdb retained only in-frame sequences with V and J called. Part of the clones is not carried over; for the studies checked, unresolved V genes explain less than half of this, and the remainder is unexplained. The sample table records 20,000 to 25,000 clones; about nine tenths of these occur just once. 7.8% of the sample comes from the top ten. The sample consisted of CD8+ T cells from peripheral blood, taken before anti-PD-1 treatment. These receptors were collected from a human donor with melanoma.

The CDR3 here is CASRINGHTEAFF. CDR3 DNA: TGTGCCAGCAGGATAAACGGGCACACTGAAGCTTTCTTT. The V call is TRBV2, the J call TRBJ1-1; D is undetermined. This CDR3 region has 13 residues. V shed 6 bases and J shed 3 bases, with 11 bases lying between them. CDR1 SNHLY and CDR2 FYNNEI come from the germline V gene.

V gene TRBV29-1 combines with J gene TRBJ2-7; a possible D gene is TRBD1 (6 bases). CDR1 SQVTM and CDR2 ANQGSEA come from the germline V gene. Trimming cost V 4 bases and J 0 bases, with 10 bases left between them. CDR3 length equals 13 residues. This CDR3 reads CSVVGTYSYEQYF. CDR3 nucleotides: TGCAGCGTTGTCGGGACATACTCCTACGAGCAGTACTTC.

The chain's CDR3 is CASSQDYKLEAFF. The CDR3 DNA sequence: TGTGCCAGCAGCCAAGACTATAAGCTTGAAGCTTTCTTT. V usage is TRBV14 and J usage is TRBJ1-1; D not resolved. V was pared by 0 bases and J by 7 bases, with 9 bases between. CDR1 SGHDN and CDR2 FVKESK come from the germline V gene. The CDR3 extends over 13 amino acids.

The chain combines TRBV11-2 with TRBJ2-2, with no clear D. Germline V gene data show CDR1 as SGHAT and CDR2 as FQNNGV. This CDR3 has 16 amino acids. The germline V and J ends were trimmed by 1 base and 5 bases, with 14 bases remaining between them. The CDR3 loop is CASSLVGRSGTGELFF. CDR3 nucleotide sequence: TGTGCCAGCAGCTTAGTGGGCAGGTCTGGGACCGGGGAGCTGTTTTTT.

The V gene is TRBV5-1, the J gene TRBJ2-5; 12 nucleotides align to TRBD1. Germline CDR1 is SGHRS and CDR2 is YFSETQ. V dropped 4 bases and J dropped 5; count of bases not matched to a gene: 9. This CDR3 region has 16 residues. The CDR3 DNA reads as TGCGCCAGCAGCACCTCCGGGACAGGGGGCCGGGAGACCCAGTACTTC. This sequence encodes CASSTSGTGGRETQYF.

The CDR3 bases are TGTGCCAGCTCGTCTATGAACACTGAAGCTTTCTTT. Translating it yields CASSSMNTEAFF. The genes are TRBV18 and TRBJ1-1, with no clear D. Germline V gives CDR1 KGHSH, CDR2 LQKENI. The length of the CDR3 is 12 residues. The ends were cut back, 6 bases at V and 0 bases at J, with 5 bases in the middle.

CDR3 nucleotides: TGTGCCAGCAGCCCCGACGGGAGGCGAGGCAATCAGCCCCAGCATTTT. Protein sequence: CASSPDGRRGNQPQHF. The chain joins TRBV7-9 to TRBJ1-5; D not certain. The germline V gene encodes CDR1 SEHNR and CDR2 FQNEAQ (reference sequence). The CDR3 spans 16 residues. V was pared by 5 bases and J by 2 bases, with 16 bases between. The full variable domain, its missing parts supplied by reference TRBV7-9 and TRBJ1-5, is DTGVSQNPRHKITKRGQNVTFRCDPISEHNRLYWYRQTLGQGPEFLTYFQNEAQLEKSRLLSDRFSAERPKGSFSTLEIQRTEQGDSAMYLCASSPDGRRGNQPQHFGDGTRLSIL.

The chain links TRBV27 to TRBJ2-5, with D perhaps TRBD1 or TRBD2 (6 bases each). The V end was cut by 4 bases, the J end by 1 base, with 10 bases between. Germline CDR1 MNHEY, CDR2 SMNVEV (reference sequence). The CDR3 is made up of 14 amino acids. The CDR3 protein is CASSSRGRQETQYF. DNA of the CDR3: TGTGCCAGCAGTTCACGGGGGCGCCAAGAGACCCAGTACTTC.

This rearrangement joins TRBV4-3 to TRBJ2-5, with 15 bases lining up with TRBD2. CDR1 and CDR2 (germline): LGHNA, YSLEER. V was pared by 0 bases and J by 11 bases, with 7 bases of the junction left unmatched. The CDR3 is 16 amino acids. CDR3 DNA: TGCGCCAGCAGCCAAGATAGAGGACTAGCGGGGGGGGTACAGTACTTC. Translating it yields CASSQDRGLAGGVQYF.

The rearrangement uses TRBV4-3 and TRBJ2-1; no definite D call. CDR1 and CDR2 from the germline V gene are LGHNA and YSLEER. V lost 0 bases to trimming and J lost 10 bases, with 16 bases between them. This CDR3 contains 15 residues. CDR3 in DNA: TGCGCCAGCAGCCAAGACACTGGGCCTGCCGGAGAGCAGTTCTTC. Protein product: CASSQDTGPAGEQFF.

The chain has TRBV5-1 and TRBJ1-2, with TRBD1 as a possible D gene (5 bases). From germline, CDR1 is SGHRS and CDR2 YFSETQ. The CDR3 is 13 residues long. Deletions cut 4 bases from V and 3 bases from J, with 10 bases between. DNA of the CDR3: TGCGCCAGCAGCCCCCCGACAGACTATGGCTACACCTTC. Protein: CASSPPTDYGYTF.

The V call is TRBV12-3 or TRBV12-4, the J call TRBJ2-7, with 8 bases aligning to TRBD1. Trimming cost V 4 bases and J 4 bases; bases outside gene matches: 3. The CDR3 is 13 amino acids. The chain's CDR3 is CASSSTGGYEQYF. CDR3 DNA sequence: TGTGCCAGCAGTTCAACAGGGGGATACGAGCAGTACTTC.

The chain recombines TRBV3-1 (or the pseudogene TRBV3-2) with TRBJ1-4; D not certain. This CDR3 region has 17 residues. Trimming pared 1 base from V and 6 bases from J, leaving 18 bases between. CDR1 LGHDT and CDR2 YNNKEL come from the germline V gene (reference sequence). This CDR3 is CASSQGLSLGGDEKLFF. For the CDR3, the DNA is TGTGCCAGCAGCCAAGGGCTGAGTTTGGGTGGGGATGAAAAACTGTTTTTT.

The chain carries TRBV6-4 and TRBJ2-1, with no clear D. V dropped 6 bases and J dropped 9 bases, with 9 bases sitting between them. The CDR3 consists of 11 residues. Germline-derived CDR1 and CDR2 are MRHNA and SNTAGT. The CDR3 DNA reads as TGTGCCAGCAGCTCGGGCGGTGAGCAGTTCTTC. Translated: CASSSGGEQFF.

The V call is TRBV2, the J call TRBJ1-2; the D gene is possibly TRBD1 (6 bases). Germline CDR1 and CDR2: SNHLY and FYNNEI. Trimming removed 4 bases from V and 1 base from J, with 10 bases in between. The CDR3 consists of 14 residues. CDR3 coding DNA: TGTGCCAGCAGTGCCCGACAGGATAACTATGGCTACACCTTC. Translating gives CASSARQDNYGYTF.

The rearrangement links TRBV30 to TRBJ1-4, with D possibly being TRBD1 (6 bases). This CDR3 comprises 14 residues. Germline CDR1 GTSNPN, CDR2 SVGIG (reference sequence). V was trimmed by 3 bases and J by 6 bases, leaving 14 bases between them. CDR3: CAWSRGGKDEKLFF. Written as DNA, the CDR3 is TGTGCCTGGAGCAGGGGAGGGAAGGATGAAAAACTGTTTTTT.

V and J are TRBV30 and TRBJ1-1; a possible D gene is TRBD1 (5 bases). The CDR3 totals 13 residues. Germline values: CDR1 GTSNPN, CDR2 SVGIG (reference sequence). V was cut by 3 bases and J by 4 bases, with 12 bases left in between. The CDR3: CAWSGQGVTEAFF. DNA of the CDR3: TGTGCCTGGAGCGGGCAGGGTGTCACTGAAGCTTTCTTT.

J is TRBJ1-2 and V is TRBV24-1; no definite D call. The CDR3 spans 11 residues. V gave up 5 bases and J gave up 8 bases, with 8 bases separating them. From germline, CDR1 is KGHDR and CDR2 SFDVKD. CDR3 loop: CATSAEEGYTF. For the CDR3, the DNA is TGTGCCACCAGTGCGGAGGAGGGCTACACCTTC.

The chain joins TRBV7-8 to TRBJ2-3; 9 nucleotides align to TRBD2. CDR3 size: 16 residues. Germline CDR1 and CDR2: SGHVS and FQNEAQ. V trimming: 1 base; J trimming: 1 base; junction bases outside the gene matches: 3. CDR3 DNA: TGTGCCAGCAGCTTAGGGCGCGGGGGGGGCACAGATACGCAGTATTTT. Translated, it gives CASSLGRGGGTDTQYF.

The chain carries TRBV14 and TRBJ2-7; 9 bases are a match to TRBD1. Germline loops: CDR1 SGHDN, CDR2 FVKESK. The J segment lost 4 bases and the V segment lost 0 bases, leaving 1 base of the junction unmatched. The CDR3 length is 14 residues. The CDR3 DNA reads TGTGCCAGCAGCCAAGAACAGGGGGCTTACGAGCAGTACTTC. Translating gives CASSQEQGAYEQYF.

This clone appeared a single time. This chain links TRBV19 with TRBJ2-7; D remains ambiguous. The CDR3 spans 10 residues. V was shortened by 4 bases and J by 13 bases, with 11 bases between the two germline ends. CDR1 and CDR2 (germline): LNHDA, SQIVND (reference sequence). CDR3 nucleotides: TGTGCCAGTAGTAGGGCAAGGAGCTACTTC. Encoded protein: CASSRARSYF.

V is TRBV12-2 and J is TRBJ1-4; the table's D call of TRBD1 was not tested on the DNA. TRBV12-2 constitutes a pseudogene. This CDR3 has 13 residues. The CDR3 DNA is TGTGCAAGTCGGTTCAGGGGGCAGGAAAAACTGTTTTTT. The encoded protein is CASRFRGQEKLFF.

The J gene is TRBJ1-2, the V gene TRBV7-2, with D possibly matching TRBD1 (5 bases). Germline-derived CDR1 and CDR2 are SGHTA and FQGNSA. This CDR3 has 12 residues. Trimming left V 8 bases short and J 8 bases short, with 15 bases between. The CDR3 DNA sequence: TGTGCCAGCTACAGAGGCTGGGACGGCTACACCTTC. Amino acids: CASYRGWDGYTF.

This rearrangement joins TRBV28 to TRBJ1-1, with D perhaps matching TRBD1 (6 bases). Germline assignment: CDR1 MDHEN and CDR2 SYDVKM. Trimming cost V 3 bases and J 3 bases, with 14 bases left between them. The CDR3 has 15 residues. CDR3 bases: TGTGCCAGCAGTTTGGGGGCAGGGAGGGACACTGAAGCTTTCTTT. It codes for CASSLGAGRDTEAFF.

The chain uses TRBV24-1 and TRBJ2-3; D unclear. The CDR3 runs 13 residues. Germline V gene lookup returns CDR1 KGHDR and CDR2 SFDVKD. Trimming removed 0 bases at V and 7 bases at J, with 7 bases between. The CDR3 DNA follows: TGTGCCACCAGTGATTTGGACTCTTATACGCAGTATTTT. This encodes CATSDLDSYTQYF.

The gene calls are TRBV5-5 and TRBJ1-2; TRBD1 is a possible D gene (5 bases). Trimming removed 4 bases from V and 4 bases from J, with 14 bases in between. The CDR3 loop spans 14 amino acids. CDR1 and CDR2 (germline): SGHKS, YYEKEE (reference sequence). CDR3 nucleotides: TGTGCCAGCAGCCCGGAGGGGACCGTCTATGGCTACACCTTC. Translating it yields CASSPEGTVYGYTF.